What follows are 14 T cell receptor beta chains derived from one specimen sequenced in a study of response to subunit inactivated influenza vaccine. TCRdb called the RT-PCR reads again in MiXCR, with one record for every CDR3 protein. The sample yields about 500,000 distinct CDR3 sequences, under 15% seen once. The material was PBMCs from blood, obtained about 40 days after vaccination. Receptors originate from a man between 50 and 59 years old who received an inactivated influenza vaccine.

The chain joins TRBV10-2 to TRBJ2-7; D gene ambiguous. Per the germline V gene, CDR1 is WSHSY and CDR2 is SAAADI. V was pared by 0 bases and J by 1 base, with 4 bases between. This CDR3 contains 13 residues. The CDR3 loop is CASSESYSYEQYF. The CDR3 DNA is TGCGCCAGCAGTGAGTCCTATTCCTACGAGCAGTACTTC.

This clonotype has a handful of counts. V is TRBV3-1 and J is TRBJ2-2; the D gene is possibly TRBD2 (6 bases). V shed 7 bases and J shed 0 bases, with 18 bases lying between them. The CDR3 runs to 17 residues. CDR1 is LGHDT, CDR2 YNNKEL, per germline (reference sequence). The CDR3 sequence is CASTKGLGGANTGELFF. The CDR3 nucleotides are TGTGCCAGCACCAAAGGGTTGGGCGGGGCGAACACCGGGGAGCTGTTTTTT.

This clonotype was counted a few times. This rearrangement joins TRBV4-2 to TRBJ2-1; possible D gene TRBD2, 6 bases. V shed 4 bases and J shed 5 bases, with 15 bases lying between them. The CDR3 runs to 15 residues. CDR1 LGHNA and CDR2 YNFKEQ come from the germline V gene. Here the CDR3 reads CASSRGPGLHNEQFF. CDR3 nucleotide sequence: TGTGCCAGCAGCCGGGGACCGGGACTTCACAATGAGCAGTTCTTC.

This clonotype came up a few times. The V and J genes are TRBV7-2 and TRBJ2-1, with D unresolved. Trimming cost V 4 bases and J 7 bases, with 14 bases left between them. This CDR3 has 14 amino acids. Germline V gives CDR1 SGHTA, CDR2 FQGNSA. The CDR3 nucleotides are TGTGCCAGCAGCTCGCTACATTCAGGAAATGAGCAGTTCTTC. Its translation is CASSSLHSGNEQFF.

The chain carries TRBV7-2 and TRBJ2-1; perhaps TRBD2 as D (5 bases). CDR1 and CDR2 (germline): SGHTA, FQGNSA. The germline V and J ends were trimmed by 0 bases and 4 bases, with 10 bases remaining between them. This CDR3 region has 15 residues. CDR3 nucleotides: TGTGCCAGCAGCTTAGCAGCGGAATCATACAATGAGCAGTTCTTC. It yields the protein CASSLAAESYNEQFF.

This clonotype appeared a few times. This chain connects TRBV28 to TRBJ2-7; maybe TRBD1 (7 bases). The V end lost 8 bases, the J end lost 3 bases, and 14 bases lay between the germline ends. Germline assignment: CDR1 MDHEN and CDR2 SYDVKM. The CDR3 is 13 residues long. DNA for the CDR3: TGTGCCAGCCTCCGACAGGGACTCTACGAGCAGTACTTC. Its translation is CASLRQGLYEQYF.

This clonotype has just a few counts. The rearrangement uses TRBV12-3 or TRBV12-4 and TRBJ2-6; no definite D call. The CDR3 runs 14 residues. The V end lost 9 bases, the J end lost 4 bases, and 13 bases lay between the germline ends. CDR3 coding DNA: TGTGCCAGTGCGGAAGTATGGGGGGCCAACGTCCTGACTTTC. It is translated as CASAEVWGANVLTF.

The chain combines TRBV7-2 with TRBJ1-2, with TRBD1 as a possible D gene (5 bases). Trimming stripped 6 bases from V and 2 bases from J, with 16 bases between. The CDR3 loop spans 15 amino acids. Germline CDR1 reads SGHTA; CDR2 reads FQGNSA. The CDR3 coding sequence is TGTGCCAGCAGGGGGACTGAGGGGCGGAACTATGGCTACACCTTC. Residues: CASRGTEGRNYGYTF.

The chain recombines TRBV19 with TRBJ2-2; no reliable D call. Germline loops: CDR1 LNHDA, CDR2 SQIVND (reference sequence). CDR3 length: 16 residues. The V end lost 0 bases, the J end lost 3 bases, and 11 bases lay between the germline ends. CDR3 protein: CASSIDKGRYTGELFF. The CDR3 DNA sequence: TGTGCCAGTAGTATAGATAAGGGCAGATACACCGGGGAGCTGTTTTTT.

This clonotype was observed a few times. The chain has TRBV13 and TRBJ1-2, with D unclear. Per germline, CDR1 PRHDT and CDR2 FYEKMQ (reference sequence). Trimming took off 0 bases at V and 0 bases at J, with 5 bases between the two ends. The CDR3 covers 14 residues. The CDR3 is CASSLGRANYGYTF. CDR3 sequence (DNA): TGTGCCAGCAGCTTAGGCCGGGCTAACTATGGCTACACCTTC.

This clonotype has only a few counts. The gene calls are TRBV20-1 and TRBJ1-6, with a tentative D call TRBD1 (6 bases). The CDR3 is 16 amino acids. The V end lost 1 base, the J end lost 0 bases, and 10 bases lay between the germline ends. Germline lookup yields CDR1 DFQATT and CDR2 SNEGSKA (reference sequence). CDR3 loop: CSARAGGGSYNSPLHF. The CDR3 DNA reads as TGCAGTGCTAGAGCTGGAGGGGGCTCCTATAATTCACCCCTCCACTTT.

This clonotype was detected ten times or more. The chain carries TRBV10-3 and TRBJ2-5; TRBD2 agrees at 13 bases. In germline, CDR1 is ENHRY, CDR2 SYGVKD. The CDR3 spans 14 residues. Trimming removed 10 bases from V and 5 bases from J; junction bases left unmatched: 7. For the CDR3, the DNA is TGTGCCACTGGACTAGCGGGAGCCATTGAGACCCAGTACTTC. This encodes CATGLAGAIETQYF.

The J gene is TRBJ1-2, the V gene TRBV12-3 or TRBV12-4; 8 nucleotides line up with TRBD1. This CDR3 region has 15 residues. V trimming: 6 bases; J trimming: 4 bases; junction bases outside the gene matches: 10. The CDR3 coding sequence is TGTGCCAGCAGCCTTGGACAGGGTATTATCTATGGCTACACCTTC. Translation gives CASSLGQGIIYGYTF.

This chain links TRBV5-6 with TRBJ2-7; D is perhaps TRBD2 (6 bases). Trimming took off 3 bases at V and 6 bases at J, with 28 bases between the two ends. CDR3 length equals 18 residues. Per germline, CDR1 SGHDT and CDR2 YYEEEE. The DNA of the CDR3 is TGTGCCAGCAGCTCGCCCCAGGCTTACACGCGGGAAAGGGCCGAGCAGTACTTC. Its protein product is CASSSPQAYTRERAEQYF. Full variable domain (outside the CDR3, taken from reference TRBV5-6 and TRBJ2-7): DAGVTQSPTHLIKTRGQQVTLRCSPKSGHDTVSWYQQALGQGPQFIFQYYEEEERQRGNFPDRFSGHQFPNYSSELNVNALLLGDSALYLCASSSPQAYTRERAEQYFGPGTRLTVT.